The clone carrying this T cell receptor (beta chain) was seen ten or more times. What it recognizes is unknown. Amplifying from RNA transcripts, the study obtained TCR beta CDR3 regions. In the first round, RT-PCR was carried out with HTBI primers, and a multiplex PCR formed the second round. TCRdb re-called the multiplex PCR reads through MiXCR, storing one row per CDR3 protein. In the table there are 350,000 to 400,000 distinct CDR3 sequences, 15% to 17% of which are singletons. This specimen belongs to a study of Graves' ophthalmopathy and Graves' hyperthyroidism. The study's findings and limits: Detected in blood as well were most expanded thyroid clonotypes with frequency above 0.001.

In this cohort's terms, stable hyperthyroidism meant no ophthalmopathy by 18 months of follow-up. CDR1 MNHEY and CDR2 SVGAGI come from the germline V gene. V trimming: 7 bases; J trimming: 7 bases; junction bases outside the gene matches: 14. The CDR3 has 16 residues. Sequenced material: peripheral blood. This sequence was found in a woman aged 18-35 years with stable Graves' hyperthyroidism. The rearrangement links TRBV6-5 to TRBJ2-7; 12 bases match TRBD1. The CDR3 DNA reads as TGTGCCAGCATGGAATATCGGGGACAGGGGGCGGGGGAGCAGTACTTC. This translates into CASMEYRGQGAGEQYF.